Included here is one T cell receptor beta chain sequence, with context. The antigen is not known. The table came from immunoSEQ multiplex PCR; TCRdb's copy has only in-frame clones and leaves some out. Counted here are tens of thousands of clones, around 87% occurring once; the ten biggest clones make up about 2%. The sample belongs to a study of a mutant IDH1 vaccine in newly diagnosed glioma. Study information: Earlier care involved radiotherapy, temozolomide, or both, and the majority received both. Visits V12 and V13 fell at weeks 35 and 47, respectively.

The V end lost 1 base, the J end lost 4 bases, and 7 bases lay between the germline ends. CDR1 is MGHRA and CDR2 is YSYEKL in the germline V gene. The CDR3 runs 13 residues. As for time point: week 35, safety follow-up. Doses of 300 ug of mutant IDH1 20-mer peptide were given with topical imiquimod. All eight of the vaccinations patients received fell in weeks 1, 3, 5, 7, 11, 15, 19 and 23. Study-wide findings and caveats: Vaccine-induced immune responses occurred in 90% to 95% of patients.

The chain employs TRBV4-1 and TRBJ1-2; D gene unclear. The sequence was collected from a man aged 30-40 years with glioma. This sample comprised PBMCs, obtained from a glioma patient whose treatment included an IDH1 peptide vaccine. CDR3 nucleotide sequence: TGCGCCAGCAGCCAAGGATACAGCTATGGCTACACCTTC. Protein sequence: CASSQGYSYGYTF.